One TCR beta chain is described in this entry. What it recognizes is unknown. Germline assignment: CDR1 SQVTM and CDR2 ANQGSEA. The ends lost 6 bases at V and 8 bases at J; junction bases unmatched: 8. The CDR3 is 14 residues long. The sample belongs to a study of untreated major depressive disorder. Points from the study as a whole: Only three preselected Vbeta families were compared in sequencing. Compared with controls, depressed patients showed more TRBV05-01 (Vbeta 5.1) usage in CD4+ T cells.

Every participant had European ancestry. Produced via immunoSEQ multiplex PCR; TCRdb's table is partial and in-frame only. This table has about 18,000 clones, under 90% appearing once. The V and J genes are TRBV29-1 and TRBJ1-6, with 9 bases fitting TRBD1. The TCR originated in a woman aged 30 to 39 in good health. What was sequenced was CD4+ T cells from PBMCs. The DNA of the CDR3 is TGCAGCGTGGGACAGGGCACAAGGGATTCACCCCTCCACTTT. This translates into CSVGQGTRDSPLHF.